These 4 T cell receptor beta chains came from one sample sequenced in a study of control samples from healthy donors and cancer patients. TCRdb's table, derived via immunoSEQ multiplex PCR, lists solely in-frame clones and lacks some. This sample carries roughly 150,000 clones, about 90% of them seen once, and the ten largest clones take about 1.7%. Sequencing was done on a sample of blood. The source of these receptors is a man aged 18 to 29 in good health.

This chain joins TRBV3-1 (or the pseudogene TRBV3-2) and TRBJ2-5, with 13 nucleotides matching TRBD2. The J segment lost 3 bases and the V segment lost 4 bases, leaving 5 bases of the junction unmatched. This CDR3 has 16 residues. Looked up from germline, CDR1 is LGHDT and CDR2 is YNNKEL (reference sequence). The CDR3 coding sequence is TGTGCCAGCAGCCGCGAGGGACTAGCGGGGAAAGAGACCCAGTACTTC. Protein sequence: CASSREGLAGKETQYF.

This sequence joins TRBV7-9 and TRBJ1-5; no definite D call. Germline CDR1 reads SEHNR; CDR2 reads FQNEAQ (reference sequence). The CDR3 has 14 residues. V dropped 5 bases and J dropped 3 bases, with 11 bases sitting between them. In DNA, the CDR3 is TGTGCCAGCAGCCCCGACACCCTCAATCAGCCCCAGCATTTT. As protein: CASSPDTLNQPQHF.

The rearrangement joins TRBV4-2 to TRBJ2-3; D unclear. The CDR3 has 16 residues. The V and J ends lost 1 base and 1 base respectively, with 12 bases between them. The germline V gene has CDR1 LGHNA and CDR2 YNFKEQ. The CDR3: CASSQGSGLGTDTQYF. As DNA, the CDR3 is TGTGCCAGCAGCCAAGGGTCCGGGTTGGGCACAGATACGCAGTATTTT.

The chain recombines TRBV27 with TRBJ2-5; 7 nucleotides line up with TRBD1. Germline-derived CDR1 and CDR2 are MNHEY and SMNVEV (reference sequence). The CDR3 has 15 amino acids. After removal of 6 bases from V and 0 bases from J, the junction contained 7 bases not matched to a gene. The CDR3 bases are TGTGCCAGCAGGCTGACAGGGAACCACCAAGAGACCCAGTACTTC. It translates to CASRLTGNHQETQYF.